The sequence of this TCR beta chain was determined in a study of human T cells and chemical hapten exposure. TCRdb called the RACE reads again in MiXCR, with one record for every CDR3 protein. The sample has 300,000 to 450,000 distinct CDR3 sequences, approximately 5% seen once. The time point denotes: patch test 1, 2 weeks after DPC sensitization. The treatment: therapeutic diphenylcyclopropenone sensitization with weekly scalp DPC. Notes on the study in general: It was expanded TCRs that formed significantly more large CDR3 similarity clusters than controls did.

Per germline, CDR1 MNHEY and CDR2 SMNVEV (reference sequence). J was trimmed by 5 bases and V by 6 bases; bases with no gene match: 13. The CDR3 runs to 16 residues. This clonotype was seen repeatedly, ten times or more. What it recognizes is unknown. The sample here was whole blood, taken in connection with sensitization to the hapten diphenylcyclopropenone (DPC). The chain has TRBV27 and TRBJ2-5, with 9 positions matching TRBD2. This receptor was taken from a woman aged 45-65 years with alopecia areata. Some clones in this sample may be carry-over from other donors' samples. CDR3 DNA: TGTGCCAGCAGGGGGACTAGCCTTCTGAGAATGGAGACCCAGTACTTC. This encodes CASRGTSLLRMETQYF.